Following are 32 T cell receptor beta chains from one sample sequenced in a study of cytomegalovirus exposure and HLA in healthy donors. The primer mix had 60 Vbeta and 13 Jbeta primers. Clones were sequenced by immunoSEQ multiplex PCR, and TCRdb holds only the in-frame ones, with some missing. The data hold about 140,000 clones, with roughly 80% observed a single time. The sequencing input was PBMCs. All receptors come from a woman aged 40 to 50 in good health and CMV-seronegative.

This chain connects TRBV6-6 to TRBJ1-6, with a weak D call TRBD1 (5 bases). From germline, CDR1 is MNHNY and CDR2 SVGAGI (reference sequence). This CDR3 has 14 residues. V was clipped by 5 bases and J by 3 bases, with 8 bases between them. This CDR3 reads CASSPTDYNSPLHF. The DNA for the CDR3 is TGTGCCAGCAGTCCGACAGACTATAATTCACCCCTCCACTTT.

The chain combines TRBV10-3 with TRBJ1-2; no clear D. V lost 0 bases and J 8 bases, leaving 16 bases between the germline ends. This CDR3 is built from 15 residues. The germline gives CDR1 ENHRY, CDR2 SYGVKD. Here the CDR3 DNA reads TGTGCCATCAGTGAGTCCTGGCTGGCCCCGGGAGGCTACACCTTC. It encodes CAISESWLAPGGYTF.

The chain links TRBV6-6 to TRBJ1-1; TRBD1 aligns across 8 bases. The V gene end was trimmed by 5 bases and the J gene end by 5 bases; junction bases not matched to a gene: 7. Germline values: CDR1 MNHNY, CDR2 SVGAGI (reference sequence). The length of the CDR3 is 14 residues. The DNA for the CDR3 is TGTGCCAGCAGTCTGACAGGGGCGAGGACTGAAGCTTTCTTT. Protein product: CASSLTGARTEAFF.

This chain connects TRBV6-5 to TRBJ2-5; 7 bases are shared with TRBD1. The J call could be wrong; TRBJ2-7 is a better fit for the DNA end. Germline assignment: CDR1 MNHEY and CDR2 SVGAGI. The CDR3 consists of 11 residues. CDR3 region: CATGTAYEQYF. DNA of the CDR3: TGTGCCACGGGGACAGCCTACGAGCAGTACTTC.

The chain has TRBV5-1 and TRBJ1-1; 8 bases map to TRBD1. The germline V gene encodes CDR1 SGHRS and CDR2 YFSETQ. Trimming cost V 2 bases and J 4 bases; bases outside gene matches: 7. This CDR3 comprises 15 residues. DNA for the CDR3: TGCGCCAGCAGCTTCCCAGGGGGCGGGGGCACTGAAGCTTTCTTT. Translated, it gives CASSFPGGGGTEAFF.

The chain recombines TRBV10-2 with TRBJ2-7; D might be TRBD1 (5 bases). V shed 4 bases and J shed 7 bases, with 14 bases lying between them. The germline gives CDR1 WSHSY, CDR2 SAAADI. This CDR3 is built from 13 residues. This CDR3 reads CASSASTVGEQYF. The CDR3 DNA follows: TGCGCCAGCAGTGCCTCGACAGTTGGGGAGCAGTACTTC.

This clone was found once. This chain uses TRBV9 with TRBJ1-2, with TRBD1 identical over 8 bases. Germline CDR1 reads SGDLS; CDR2 reads YYNGEE. This CDR3 is 15 amino acids long. V was clipped by 0 bases and J by 5 bases; unmatched bases: 6. The CDR3 loop is CASSVVRGQEYGYTF. CDR3 sequence (DNA): TGTGCCAGCAGCGTAGTTAGGGGACAGGAGTATGGCTACACCTTC.

This clone was seen only once. This CDR3 reads CASSPDRAHYGYTF. CDR3 coding DNA: TGTGCCAGCAGCCCGGACAGGGCGCACTATGGCTACACCTTC. V gene TRBV28 combines with J gene TRBJ1-2; 8 positions agree with TRBD1. This CDR3 spans 14 amino acids. The germline V gene has CDR1 MDHEN and CDR2 SYDVKM. The trim removed 6 bases at V and 3 bases at J, leaving 6 bases unmatched.

V usage is TRBV19 and J usage is TRBJ2-2; TRBD1 might be the D (6 bases). The germline V gene has CDR1 LNHDA and CDR2 SQIVND (reference sequence). Trimming stripped 6 bases from V and 5 bases from J, with 19 bases between. The CDR3 extends over 16 amino acids. CDR3 in DNA: TGTGCCAGTAGCCCCCACGCGACAGGATATACCGGGGAGCTGTTTTTT. Translated, it gives CASSPHATGYTGELFF.

The chain joins TRBV23-1 to TRBJ2-5; the D gene is possibly TRBD1 (5 bases). TRBV23-1 counts as an open reading frame of uncertain function. The germline V and J ends were trimmed by 3 bases and 5 bases, with 13 bases remaining between them. The CDR3 contains 14 residues. CDR3 in amino acids: CASSHQGSRETQYF. CDR3 sequence (DNA): TGCGCCAGCAGTCATCAGGGCAGTAGGGAGACCCAGTACTTC.

About this clone: Within the sample, other DNA sequences also encode this same CDR3. The V and J genes are TRBV9 and TRBJ1-1; D is unclear. This CDR3 has 14 residues. Germline assignment: CDR1 SGDLS and CDR2 YYNGEE. V was shortened by 9 bases and J by 4 bases, with 19 bases between the two germline ends. CDR3 coding DNA: TGTGCCACCCCACGTGTTCCCCGAGGCACTGAAGCTTTCTTT. As protein: CATPRVPRGTEAFF.

The chain links TRBV7-9 to TRBJ1-2; D gene ambiguous. CDR1 SEHNR and CDR2 FQNEAQ come from the germline V gene (reference sequence). CDR3 length: 11 residues. Trimming pared 4 bases from V and 7 bases from J, leaving 7 bases between. The CDR3 loop reads CASSWEVGYTF. The CDR3 DNA reads TGTGCCAGCAGCTGGGAGGTTGGCTACACCTTC.

The chain is built from TRBV29-1 and TRBJ2-5; D is possibly TRBD2 (5 bases). The V gene's germline CDR1 is SQVTM and CDR2 ANQGSEA. The V end lost 8 bases, the J end lost 5 bases, and 21 bases lay between the germline ends. This CDR3 spans 14 amino acids. CDR3 sequence reads: CSPPVGRGVETQYF. As DNA, the CDR3 is TGCAGCCCACCTGTCGGACGGGGAGTGGAGACCCAGTACTTC.

In DNA form, the CDR3 reads TGTGCCAGCTCACTTGGACAGGGGGCGGACGAGCAGTACTTC. Its protein is CASSLGQGADEQYF. The V and J genes are TRBV18 and TRBJ2-7, with 11 bases that match TRBD1. Trimming cost V 4 bases and J 5 bases; bases outside gene matches: 4. Germline V gene sequence: CDR1 KGHSH, CDR2 LQKENI. The CDR3 has 14 amino acids.

This chain links TRBV6-5 with TRBJ1-4, with a tentative D call TRBD1 (5 bases). CDR1 is MNHEY, CDR2 SVGAGI, per germline. This CDR3 is 15 amino acids long. The V gene lost 6 bases and the J gene lost 0 bases, with 11 bases spanning the gap. In nucleotides, the CDR3 is TGTGCCAGCAGACCTGAGACAGCAACTAATGAAAAACTGTTTTTT. Translating it yields CASRPETATNEKLFF.

The chain combines TRBV7-8 with TRBJ1-2, with 7 bases matching TRBD1. The CDR3 has 18 residues. Germline V lookup: CDR1 SGHVS, CDR2 FQNEAQ. V trimming: 5 bases; J trimming: 6 bases; junction bases outside the gene matches: 21. CDR3: CASSAHPPGQSIGDGYTF. As DNA, the CDR3 is TGTGCCAGCAGCGCCCATCCCCCGGGACAGTCAATCGGGGATGGCTACACCTTC.

The chain recombines TRBV5-1 with TRBJ2-1; 8 bases align to TRBD2. This CDR3 has 16 amino acids. Trimming cost V 7 bases and J 0 bases; bases outside gene matches: 9. Looked up from germline, CDR1 is SGHRS and CDR2 is YFSETQ. Here the CDR3 reads CASASVSGSSYNEQFF. The CDR3 DNA reads as TGCGCCAGCGCCAGTGTCAGCGGGAGCTCCTACAATGAGCAGTTCTTC.

The chain combines TRBV27 with TRBJ1-3; D possibly corresponds to TRBD1 (6 bases). Germline V gene sequence: CDR1 MNHEY, CDR2 SMNVEV (reference sequence). This CDR3 is built from 12 residues. Deletions cut 4 bases from V and 8 bases from J, with 9 bases between. The DNA of the CDR3 is TGTGCCAGCAGTTCACAGGGAGACACCATATATTTT. Translating it yields CASSSQGDTIYF.

This clone was seen a single time. The chain is built from TRBV9 and TRBJ1-4, with TRBD1 matching 8 bases. Trimming at V came to 3 bases and at J to 8 bases, leaving 9 bases not matched to a gene. CDR3 length equals 15 residues. Germline CDR1 and CDR2: SGDLS and YYNGEE. CDR3 in amino acids: CASSARQGQGEKLFF. The CDR3 DNA is TGTGCCAGCAGCGCCCGACAGGGGCAGGGAGAAAAACTGTTTTTT. Based on the CDR3 plus reference TRBV9 and TRBJ1-4, the full variable domain is DSGVTQTPKHLITATGQRVTLRCSPRSGDLSVYWYQQSLDQGLQFLIQYYNGEERAKGNILERFSAQQFPDLHSELNLSSLELGDSALYFCASSARQGQGEKLFFGSGTQLSVL.

V is TRBV7-9 and J is TRBJ1-2, with 9 bases matching TRBD1. J lost 5 bases, V lost 4 bases, and 8 bases had no gene match. This CDR3 comprises 15 residues. CDR1 is SEHNR, CDR2 FQNEAQ, per germline (reference sequence). This CDR3 reads CASSSSDRGDYGYTF. CDR3 DNA: TGTGCCAGCAGCTCCTCAGACAGGGGGGATTATGGCTACACCTTC.

The chain links TRBV4-2 to TRBJ1-2; D is unresolved. The V end lost 0 bases, the J end lost 7 bases, and 12 bases lay between the germline ends. The CDR3 sequence is 14 residues long. Germline assignment: CDR1 LGHNA and CDR2 YNFKEQ. The CDR3 protein is CASSQDVGVGGYTF. The CDR3 DNA reads TGTGCCAGCAGCCAAGATGTCGGGGTGGGTGGCTACACCTTC.

This chain connects TRBV28 to TRBJ1-1; 8 bases agree with TRBD1. Germline lookup yields CDR1 MDHEN and CDR2 SYDVKM. The CDR3 has 17 residues. V shed 7 bases and J 0 bases; nucleotides not matched to a gene: 13. The CDR3 loop reads CASIITGTGDVNTEAFF. The CDR3 DNA is TGTGCCAGCATTATTACCGGGACAGGCGACGTGAACACTGAAGCTTTCTTT.

The V gene is TRBV11-2, the J gene TRBJ2-7, with 11 positions matching TRBD1. Trimming took 5 bases from V and 0 from J; bases not matched to a gene: 3. CDR3 length: 15 amino acids. In germline, CDR1 is SGHAT, CDR2 FQNNGV. The CDR3 spells CASSVGQGVSYEQYF. CDR3 DNA: TGTGCCAGCAGCGTGGGACAGGGGGTCTCCTACGAGCAGTACTTC.

The rearrangement joins TRBV4-1 to TRBJ2-5; D is unclear. Germline V gene sequence: CDR1 MGHRA, CDR2 YSYEKL. CDR3 size: 16 residues. V lost 0 bases and J lost 1, with 12 bases in between. In nucleotides, the CDR3 is TGCGCCAGCAGCCAAGATCGGAGACGGAGCCAAGAGACCCAGTACTTC. This codes for CASSQDRRRSQETQYF.

The V gene is TRBV11-2, the J gene TRBJ2-1; D gene unclear. Germline V gives CDR1 SGHAT, CDR2 FQNNGV. CDR3 length: 12 residues. V lost 2 bases to trimming and J lost 6 bases, with 5 bases between them. The DNA for the CDR3 is TGTGCCAGCAGCTTAATAATCAATGAGCAGTTCTTC. It specifies CASSLIINEQFF.

The chain links TRBV14 to TRBJ1-1, with 9 bases lining up with TRBD1. The CDR3 extends over 17 amino acids. Germline assignment: CDR1 SGHDN and CDR2 FVKESK. V was clipped by 4 bases and J by 3 bases; unmatched bases: 12. The CDR3 is CASSLRDRARRDTEAFF. In DNA, the CDR3 is TGTGCCAGCAGCCTCCGGGACAGGGCCCGCAGGGACACTGAAGCTTTCTTT.

This clone has only a few counts. CDR3 DNA: TGTGCCAGCAGTGAGCGCTGGACAGGGGAAGGTCAGCCCCAGCATTTT. It translates to CASSERWTGEGQPQHF. The rearrangement joins TRBV6-1 to TRBJ1-5; 9 positions match TRBD1. The V segment lost 3 bases and the J segment 6 bases; nucleotides outside the gene matches: 9. Germline V gene data show CDR1 as MNHNS and CDR2 as SASEGT. This CDR3 spans 16 amino acids.

This chain uses TRBV5-1 with TRBJ2-5, with D perhaps TRBD2 (6 bases). The CDR3 covers 15 residues. V was clipped by 6 bases and J by 5 bases, with 20 bases between them. Germline V CDR1 and CDR2: SGHRS, YFSETQ. The CDR3 loop reads CASTSEGMGWETQYF. The CDR3, as DNA: TGCGCCAGCACGTCGGAGGGTATGGGGTGGGAGACCCAGTACTTC. The variable domain in full, completed from reference TRBV5-1 and TRBJ2-5, reads KAGVTQTPRYLIKTRGQQVTLSCSPISGHRSVSWYQQTPGQGLQFLFEYFSETQRNKGNFPGRFSGRQFSNSRSEMNVSTLELGDSALYLCASTSEGMGWETQYFGPGTRLLVL.

This chain uses TRBV6-5 with TRBJ1-6; D remains ambiguous. The CDR3 consists of 13 residues. In germline, CDR1 is MNHEY, CDR2 SVGAGI. V lost 2 bases, J lost 10 bases, and 9 bases lay in between. CDR3 nucleotides: TGTGCCAGCAGTTACGGGAGGGCCTCACCCCTCCACTTT. Residues: CASSYGRASPLHF.

The chain recombines TRBV5-1 with TRBJ2-5, with 9 positions matching TRBD1. J was trimmed by 1 base and V by 4 bases; bases with no gene match: 11. CDR1 is SGHRS, CDR2 YFSETQ, per germline. The CDR3 is made up of 17 amino acids. The CDR3 sequence is CASSPGQGGLVQETQYF. The CDR3 DNA reads as TGCGCCAGCAGCCCGGGACAGGGAGGTCTAGTCCAAGAGACCCAGTACTTC.

V usage is TRBV7-9 and J usage is TRBJ2-1, with TRBD2 matching 8 bases. V trimming: 8 bases; J trimming: 3 bases; junction bases outside the gene matches: 6. This CDR3 comprises 14 residues. CDR1 and CDR2 (germline): SEHNR, FQNEAQ (reference sequence). In DNA form, the CDR3 reads TGTGCCAGCGGACGCGGGGGGTACTACAATGAGCAGTTCTTC. Its translation is CASGRGGYYNEQFF.

The chain couples TRBV10-1 to TRBJ2-1; 9 bases map to TRBD1. V dropped 8 bases and J dropped 3; count of bases not matched to a gene: 8. CDR3 size: 15 residues. Germline loops: CDR1 WNHNN, CDR2 SYGVQD (reference sequence). The CDR3 protein is CASGPGTGIYNEQFF. CDR3 DNA sequence: TGCGCCAGCGGTCCCGGGACAGGGATCTACAATGAGCAGTTCTTC.